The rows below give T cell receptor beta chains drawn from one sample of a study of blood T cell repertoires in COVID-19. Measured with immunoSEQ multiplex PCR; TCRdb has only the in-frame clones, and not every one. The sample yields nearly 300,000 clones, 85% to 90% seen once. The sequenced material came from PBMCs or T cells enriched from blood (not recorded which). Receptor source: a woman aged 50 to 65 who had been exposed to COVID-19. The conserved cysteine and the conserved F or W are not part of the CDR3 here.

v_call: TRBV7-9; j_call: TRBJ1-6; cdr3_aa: ASSSTGIRDSPLH
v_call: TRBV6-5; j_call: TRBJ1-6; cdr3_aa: ASSIQGARGSPLH
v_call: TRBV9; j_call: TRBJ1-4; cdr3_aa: ASNRGQNNEKLF
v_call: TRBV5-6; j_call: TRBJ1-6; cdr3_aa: ASSPGTGSNYSPLH
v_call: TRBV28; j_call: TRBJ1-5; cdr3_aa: ASNQGIQPQH
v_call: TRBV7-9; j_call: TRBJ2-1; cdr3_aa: ASTANTGTAYNEQF
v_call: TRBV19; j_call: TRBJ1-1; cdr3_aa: ASQGVYTEAF
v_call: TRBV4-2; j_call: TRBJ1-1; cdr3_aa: ASSQGVNRDRGRRTEAF
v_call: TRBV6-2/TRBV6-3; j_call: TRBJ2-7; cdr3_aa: ASSSSLEQAWRYEQY
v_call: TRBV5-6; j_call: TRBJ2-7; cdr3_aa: ASSPQAVRRAPGTYEQY
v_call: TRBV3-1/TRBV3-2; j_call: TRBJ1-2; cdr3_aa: ASSQDTGVLGYT
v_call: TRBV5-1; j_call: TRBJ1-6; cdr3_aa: ASSLAGQGHSPLH
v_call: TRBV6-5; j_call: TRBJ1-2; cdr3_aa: ASRRERANYGYT
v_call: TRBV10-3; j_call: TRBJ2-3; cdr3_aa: AISGDRGTDTQY
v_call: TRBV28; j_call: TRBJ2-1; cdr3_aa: ASSWTSGGNNEQF
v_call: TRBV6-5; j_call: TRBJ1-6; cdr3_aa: ASTARLVGGSPLH
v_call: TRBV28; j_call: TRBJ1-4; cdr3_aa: ASTQIPRVGTNEKLF
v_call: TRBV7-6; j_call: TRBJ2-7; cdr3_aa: ASSELRGSNYEQY
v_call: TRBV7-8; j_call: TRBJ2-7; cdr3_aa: ASSLGTQGDEYEQY
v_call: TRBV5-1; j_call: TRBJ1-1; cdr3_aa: ASSWGVNTEAF
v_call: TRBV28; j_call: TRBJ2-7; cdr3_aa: ASSPDLAGGLEQY
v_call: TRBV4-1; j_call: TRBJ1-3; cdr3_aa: ASSQETAFSGNTIY
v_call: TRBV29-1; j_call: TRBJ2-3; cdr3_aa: SVVRAGTDTQY
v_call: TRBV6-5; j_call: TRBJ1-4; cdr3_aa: ASSFDRGRDEKLF
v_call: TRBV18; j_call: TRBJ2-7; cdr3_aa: ASSPLADRGYEQY
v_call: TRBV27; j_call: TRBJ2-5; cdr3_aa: ASSSSGGALVETQY
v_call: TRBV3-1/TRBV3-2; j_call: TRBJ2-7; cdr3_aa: ASSRSGGLTYEQY
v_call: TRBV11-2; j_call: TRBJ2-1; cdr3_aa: ASSAGGTSGYNEQF
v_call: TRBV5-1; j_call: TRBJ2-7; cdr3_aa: ASSLGGHSYEQY
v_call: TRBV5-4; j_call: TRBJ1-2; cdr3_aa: ASSLVAGSDYGYT
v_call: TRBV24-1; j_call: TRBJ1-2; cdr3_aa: ATSDDRGNYGYT
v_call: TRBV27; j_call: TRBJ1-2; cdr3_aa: ASSTGGLSGYT
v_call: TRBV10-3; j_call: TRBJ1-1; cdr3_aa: AISVFSKDRVGTEAF
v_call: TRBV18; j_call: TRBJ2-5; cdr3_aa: ASSEFTETQY
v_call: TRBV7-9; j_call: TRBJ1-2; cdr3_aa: ASSSGSVPPYGYT
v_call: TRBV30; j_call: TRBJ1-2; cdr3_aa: AWSFRGRAGRYYT
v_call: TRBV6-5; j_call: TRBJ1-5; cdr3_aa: ASSPRGNQPQH
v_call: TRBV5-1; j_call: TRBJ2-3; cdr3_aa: ASSLVAGSTDTQY
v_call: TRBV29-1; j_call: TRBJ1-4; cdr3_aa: SVGLRVSGEKLF
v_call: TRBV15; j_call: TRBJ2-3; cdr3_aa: ATSRVRGSTDTQY
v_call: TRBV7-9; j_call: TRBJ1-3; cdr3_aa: ASSFTGRGNTIY
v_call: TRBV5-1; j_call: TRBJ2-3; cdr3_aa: ASSLAGLAGGLPSTDTQY
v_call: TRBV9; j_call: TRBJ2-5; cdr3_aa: ASGGGERGTQY
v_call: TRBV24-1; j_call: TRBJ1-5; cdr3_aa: ATSDLPNRGRMSNQPQH
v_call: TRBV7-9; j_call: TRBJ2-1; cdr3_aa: ASSSGILAYNEQF
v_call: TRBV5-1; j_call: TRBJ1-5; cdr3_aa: ASSPGTGEMNQPQH